The rows below give T cell receptor beta chains drawn from one sample of a study of T cell responses to AZD1222 COVID-19 vaccine. The repertoire was sequenced with immunoSEQ multiplex PCR; TCRdb's copy has only in-frame clones and lacks some. In the table there are about 130,000 clones, roughly 87% of which are singletons. The sample was peripheral blood, taken on day 0 of AZD1222 vaccination. The receptors originated from an adult in good health. Each CDR3 is given with its conserved first and last residue. D genes are given only for firm matches. Size values are once, few and many counts, or a class for expanded clones, and some rows have none.

D,J,size,length,V,CDR3,DNA
NA,TRBJ2-3,NA,15,TRBV30,CAWSVGGVSTDTQYF,TGTGCCTGGAGTGTGGGCGGGGTCAGCACAGATACGCAGTATTTT
TRBD2,TRBJ2-1,once,16,TRBV7-9,CASSKGTSGGLYEQFF,TGTGCCAGCAGCAAAGGGACTAGCGGGGGTTTGTATGAGCAGTTCTTC
NA,TRBJ1-3,NA,16,TRBV7-9,CASSWGAQSSGNTIYF,TGTGCCAGCAGCTGGGGGGCCCAGAGCTCTGGAAACACCATATATTTT
NA,TRBJ2-3,NA,15,TRBV6-5,CASTSGTTSTDTQYF,TGTGCCAGCACTTCCGGGACAACCAGCACAGATACGCAGTATTTT
NA,TRBJ1-2,NA,13,TRBV6-1,CASSEVGDTGYTF,TGTGCCAGCAGTGAAGTTGGGGACACGGGCTACACCTTC
NA,TRBJ1-3,NA,11,TRBV3-1/TRBV3-2,CASSQVDTIYF,TGTGCCAGCAGCCAAGTCGACACCATATATTTT
NA,TRBJ1-2,NA,16,TRBV19,CARLRKSLWWGYGYTF,TGTGCCAGGCTAAGGAAGTCCCTTTGGTGGGGCTATGGCTACACCTTC
NA,TRBJ1-2,NA,12,TRBV11-1,CASSPIPGGYTF,TGTGCCAGCAGCCCGATCCCGGGAGGCTACACCTTC
NA,TRBJ2-1,NA,15,TRBV6-5,CASSYSPTSNNEQFF,TGTGCCAGCAGTTACTCCCCCACTAGCAACAATGAGCAGTTCTTC
TRBD1,TRBJ2-7,NA,14,TRBV4-2,CASSQGQGSYEQYF,TGTGCCAGCAGCCAAGGACAGGGTTCCTACGAGCAGTACTTC
NA,TRBJ1-4,NA,16,TRBV7-9,CASSLAILNTNEKLFF,TGTGCCAGCAGCTTAGCGATCCTAAATACTAATGAAAAACTGTTTTTT
TRBD1,TRBJ1-6,once,15,TRBV27,CASSWGDRENSPLHF,TGTGCCAGCAGTTGGGGGGACAGGGAGAATTCACCCCTCCACTTT
NA,TRBJ1-4,NA,13,TRBV2,CASTGGVGEKLFF,TGTGCCAGCACGGGTGGGGTCGGTGAAAAACTGTTTTTT
NA,TRBJ2-7,NA,13,TRBV2,CASTNQKSYEQYF,TGTGCCAGCACCAACCAGAAGTCCTACGAGCAGTACTTC
NA,TRBJ2-1,NA,17,TRBV19,CASSIDSAGSTYNEQFF,TGTGCCAGTAGTATAGATTCCGCAGGGAGCACCTACAATGAGCAGTTCTTC
NA,TRBJ2-1,NA,12,TRBV3-1/TRBV3-2,CASSLPGLEQFF,TGTGCCAGCAGCCTCCCCGGGCTTGAGCAGTTCTTC
NA,TRBJ1-1,NA,15,TRBV10-3,CAITGGLGEGTEAFF,TGTGCCATCACCGGGGGTTTGGGGGAGGGCACTGAAGCTTTCTTT
TRBD1,TRBJ2-3,NA,15,TRBV28,CASSGGGTGENTQYF,TGTGCCAGCAGTGGGGGGGGGACAGGGGAAAATACGCAGTATTTT
NA,TRBJ2-7,NA,14,TRBV7-9,CASSQGGPAYEQYF,TGTGCCAGCAGCCAGGGGGGGCCCGCCTACGAGCAGTACTTC
NA,TRBJ2-5,NA,13,TRBV6-5,CASNRAGEETQYF,TGTGCCAGCAACAGGGCGGGTGAGGAGACCCAGTACTTC
NA,TRBJ2-2,NA,15,TRBV4-1,CASSRTDANTGELFF,TGCGCCAGCAGCCGGACGGACGCGAACACCGGGGAGCTGTTTTTT
TRBD1,TRBJ2-7,NA,15,TRBV25-1,CASSEYLTGSYEQYF,TGTGCCAGCAGTGAATACTTGACAGGGTCCTACGAGCAGTACTTC
NA,TRBJ1-1,NA,17,TRBV3-1/TRBV3-2,CASSQQKTTRWDTEAFF,TGTGCCAGCAGCCAACAGAAGACGACACGATGGGACACTGAAGCTTTCTTT
NA,TRBJ2-3,once,14,TRBV5-4,CASSFGSSRDTQYF,TGTGCCAGCAGCTTTGGCTCTTCTAGGGATACGCAGTATTTT
TRBD2,TRBJ2-5,once,12,TRBV6-2/TRBV6-3,CASRFGGETQYF,TGTGCCAGCCGTTTCGGGGGGGAGACCCAGTACTTC
NA,TRBJ1-1,NA,13,TRBV5-4,CASSFLQGSEAFF,TGTGCCAGCAGCTTCTTACAGGGTTCTGAAGCTTTCTTT
NA,TRBJ1-6,NA,15,TRBV6-5,CASSSWTDYNSPLHF,TGTGCCAGCAGTTCGTGGACAGACTATAATTCACCCCTCCACTTT
NA,TRBJ2-7,NA,13,TRBV19,CASSIGHSYEQYF,TGTGCCAGTAGTATAGGGCACTCCTACGAGCAGTACTTC
NA,TRBJ2-7,once,13,TRBV27,CASSGQATYEQYF,TGTGCCAGCAGTGGGCAGGCGACCTACGAGCAGTACTTC
NA,TRBJ1-5,few,13,TRBV5-4,CASSLDGNQPQHF,TGTGCCAGCAGCTTGGACGGCAATCAGCCCCAGCATTTT
TRBD2,TRBJ2-2,NA,13,TRBV30,CAWSLSGTGELFF,TGTGCCTGGAGTCTTAGCGGGACCGGGGAGCTGTTTTTT
NA,TRBJ2-1,NA,14,TRBV7-9,CASSSRGRGDEQFF,TGTGCCAGCAGCTCGAGGGGGAGGGGAGATGAGCAGTTCTTC
TRBD2,TRBJ2-3,NA,14,TRBV19,CASTSGGEVNTQYF,TGTGCCAGTACTAGCGGGGGGGAAGTAAATACGCAGTATTTT
TRBD2,TRBJ2-2,NA,17,TRBV3-1/TRBV3-2,CASSQTGGAGNTGELFF,TGTGCCAGCAGCCAAACGGGGGGGGCCGGGAACACCGGGGAGCTGTTTTTT
TRBD1,TRBJ1-6,NA,15,TRBV7-2,CASSLRTGLGSPLHF,TGTGCCAGCAGCCTCCGGACAGGTTTAGGGTCACCCCTCCACTTT
NA,TRBJ2-7,NA,13,TRBV5-8,CASSLRGPGEQYF,TGTGCCAGCAGCTTGAGGGGCCCGGGGGAGCAGTACTTC
NA,TRBJ2-1,NA,16,TRBV4-1,CASSQDPASRVNEQFF,TGCGCCAGCAGCCAAGATCCGGCCAGCAGAGTCAATGAGCAGTTCTTC
NA,TRBJ2-7,NA,13,TRBV12-3/TRBV12-4,CASSRQYPYEQYF,TGTGCCAGCAGTCGACAGTACCCCTACGAGCAGTACTTC
NA,TRBJ2-6,NA,14,TRBV5-1,CASDSYSGANVLTF,TGCGCCAGCGACTCCTACTCTGGGGCCAACGTCCTGACTTTC
TRBD1,TRBJ1-1,NA,20,TRBV5-1,CASSLRDRGNMQLRNTEAFF,TGCGCCAGCAGCCTCCGGGACAGAGGTAACATGCAGCTCAGGAACACTGAAGCTTTCTTT
NA,TRBJ2-7,NA,15,TRBV2,CASSETPTVSYEQYF,TGTGCCAGCAGCGAGACACCGACCGTCTCCTACGAGCAGTACTTC
TRBD2,TRBJ2-3,NA,16,TRBV28,CASSVGLVGPADTQYF,TGTGCCAGCAGTGTCGGACTAGTGGGCCCAGCAGATACGCAGTATTTT
TRBD1,TRBJ1-3,NA,15,TRBV28,CASSRQGSPGNTIYF,TGTGCCAGCAGTCGACAGGGGAGTCCTGGAAACACCATATATTTT
TRBD1,TRBJ1-5,NA,14,TRBV10-3,CATRRDRGEQPQHF,TGTGCCACCCGCCGGGACAGGGGCGAACAGCCCCAGCATTTT
NA,TRBJ1-1,NA,15,TRBV3-1/TRBV3-2,CASSPGRLLDTEAFF,TGTGCCAGCAGCCCGGGACGGCTCTTGGACACTGAAGCTTTCTTT
NA,TRBJ2-7,NA,12,TRBV30,CAWSRDGYEQYF,TGTGCCTGGAGCCGGGACGGCTACGAGCAGTACTTC